These 25 T cell receptor beta chains share one sample of origin, sequenced in a study of shared clonotypes between healthy human individuals. CD45RO negativity and positive selection for CCR7 defined naive CD8 cells, a population that excluded terminally differentiated effector memory CD45RA+ cells. Profiling relied on immunoSEQ multiplex PCR, and the TCRdb table lists in-frame clones only, not all of them. Altogether 760,000 or so clones are present, around 96% being singletons, with the ten largest covering under 0.25%. Sequenced: naive CD8+ T cells sorted from blood. The source is a man between 25 and 39 years old in good health.

This chain uses TRBV11-2 with TRBJ2-7; perhaps TRBD2 as D (5 bases). CDR3 length equals 13 residues. V was clipped by 7 bases and J by 0 bases, with 10 bases between them. Germline lookup yields CDR1 SGHAT and CDR2 FQNNGV. CDR3: CASTLAASYEQYF. The CDR3 DNA follows: TGTGCCAGCACCCTAGCCGCCTCCTACGAGCAGTACTTC.

The chain is built from TRBV5-1 and TRBJ2-7; D not certain. This CDR3 is built from 13 residues. The V gene lost 0 bases and the J gene lost 0 bases, with 4 bases spanning the gap. Looked up from germline, CDR1 is SGHRS and CDR2 is YFSETQ. CDR3 amino acids: CASSLDFSYEQYF. CDR3 DNA sequence: TGCGCCAGCAGCTTGGATTTCTCCTACGAGCAGTACTTC.

About this clone itself: This specimen includes other DNA sequences encoding the same CDR3. This sequence joins TRBV9 and TRBJ2-7, with D uncertain. V lost 2 bases to trimming and J lost 2 bases, with 8 bases between them. Germline V CDR1 and CDR2: SGDLS, YYNGEE. The CDR3 runs 13 residues. In DNA form, the CDR3 reads TGTGCCAGCAGCGTGGATGGGGCCTACGAGCAGTACTTC. Translation gives CASSVDGAYEQYF.

The J gene is TRBJ2-7, the V gene TRBV6-1, with D maybe TRBD1 (5 bases). The V gene's germline CDR1 is MNHNS and CDR2 SASEGT. The V end lost 3 bases, the J end lost 1 base, and 16 bases lay between the germline ends. The CDR3 has 16 amino acids. CDR3 in amino acids: CASSDPDIATSYEQYF. The CDR3 nucleotides read TGTGCCAGCAGTGACCCGGACATCGCCACTTCCTACGAGCAGTACTTC.

This sequence joins TRBV14 and TRBJ2-7, with TRBD2 matching over 7 bases. V gave up 3 bases and J gave up 2 bases; unmatched junction bases: 1. Germline assignment: CDR1 SGHDN and CDR2 FVKESK. This CDR3 region has 13 residues. The CDR3 DNA follows: TGTGCCAGCAGCCATCGGGGGGCCTACGAGCAGTACTTC. Translating gives CASSHRGAYEQYF.

CDR3 protein: CATSRDGTFNQPQHF. DNA of the CDR3: TGTGCCACCAGCAGAGACGGGACATTCAATCAGCCCCAGCATTTT. The chain couples TRBV15 to TRBJ1-5, with D maybe TRBD1 (6 bases). The germline V gene has CDR1 LNHNV and CDR2 YYDKDF (reference sequence). V was clipped by 0 bases and J by 3 bases, with 9 bases between them. The CDR3 has 15 amino acids. Combining the CDR3 with reference TRBV15 and TRBJ1-5 gives the whole variable domain DAMVIQNPRYQVTQFGKPVTLSCSQTLNHNVMYWYQQKSSQAPKLLFHYYDKDFNNEADTPDNFQSRRPNTSFCFLDIRSPGLGDTAMYLCATSRDGTFNQPQHFGDGTRLSIL.

The CDR3 coding sequence is TGTGCCAGCAGCTTAAGAGTAGGGGGCAGCATGGGCAATGAGCAGTTCTTC. Protein product: CASSLRVGGSMGNEQFF. The chain has TRBV11-3 and TRBJ2-1; 7 nucleotides match TRBD1. With 2 bases clipped from V and 6 bases from J, the junction kept 13 bases outside the gene matches. The length of the CDR3 is 17 residues. Germline CDR1 is SGHNT and CDR2 is YENEEA.

The chain couples TRBV6-6 to TRBJ1-2, with a weak D call TRBD1 (6 bases). Trimming shortened V by 7 bases and J by 2 bases, and 11 bases separated the two germline ends. Germline V gives CDR1 MNHNY, CDR2 SVGAGI (reference sequence). The CDR3 totals 13 residues. The CDR3 DNA reads TGTGCCAGCAACGTACAGGGAAACTATGGCTACACCTTC. Amino acids: CASNVQGNYGYTF.

The chain recombines TRBV28 with TRBJ1-5, with TRBD1 identical over 11 bases. V was pared by 2 bases and J by 0 bases, with 3 bases of the junction left unmatched. From germline, CDR1 is MDHEN and CDR2 SYDVKM. The CDR3 loop spans 17 amino acids. CDR3 DNA sequence: TGTGCCAGCAGTTTAGGACAGGGGGCGCCTAGCAATCAGCCCCAGCATTTT. Protein: CASSLGQGAPSNQPQHF.

This chain connects TRBV29-1 to TRBJ2-7, with 12 positions matching TRBD2. The CDR3 contains 13 residues. Germline trimming cut 7 bases from V and 2 bases from J; bases unmatched to any gene: 3. CDR1 is SQVTM and CDR2 is ANQGSEA in the germline V gene. CDR3 nucleotide sequence: TGCAGCGCCCGACTAGCGGGGGCCTACGAGCAGTACTTC. Translating it yields CSARLAGAYEQYF.

V gene TRBV5-1 combines with J gene TRBJ1-2; D gene unclear. Trimming removed 3 bases at V and 0 bases at J, with 9 bases between. CDR1 and CDR2 from the germline V gene are SGHRS and YFSETQ. The CDR3 is 14 residues long. In DNA form, the CDR3 reads TGCGCCAGCAGCTCCGAAGACACTAACTATGGCTACACCTTC. Amino acids: CASSSEDTNYGYTF.

This clone was found a few times. V usage is TRBV30 and J usage is TRBJ2-6, with D possibly TRBD2 on 5 matching bases. There are 14 residues in the CDR3. CDR1 and CDR2 from the germline V gene are GTSNPN and SVGIG (reference sequence). V was pared by 0 bases and J by 2 bases, with 5 bases between. Written as DNA, the CDR3 is TGTGCCTGGAGTGTCGGGGCTGGGGCCAACGTCCTGACTTTC. It codes for CAWSVGAGANVLTF.

The rearrangement uses TRBV5-1 and TRBJ2-1; 9 bases map to TRBD1. CDR1 is SGHRS and CDR2 is YFSETQ in the germline V gene. V was clipped by 2 bases and J by 4 bases; unmatched bases: 13. This CDR3 is 18 amino acids long. CDR3: CASSFFTQTGTGYNEQFF. As DNA, the CDR3 is TGCGCCAGCAGCTTTTTCACCCAAACCGGGACAGGGTACAATGAGCAGTTCTTC. The whole variable domain, remainder taken from reference TRBV5-1 and TRBJ2-1, is KAGVTQTPRYLIKTRGQQVTLSCSPISGHRSVSWYQQTPGQGLQFLFEYFSETQRNKGNFPGRFSGRQFSNSRSEMNVSTLELGDSALYLCASSFFTQTGTGYNEQFFGPGTRLTVL.

This chain uses TRBV10-3 with TRBJ1-1; D gene uncertain. V lost 3 bases to trimming and J lost 4 bases, with 12 bases between them. Germline V gene lookup returns CDR1 ENHRY and CDR2 SYGVKD. This CDR3 comprises 14 residues. CDR3 amino acids: CAISDSIGSTEAFF. CDR3 sequence (DNA): TGTGCCATCAGTGATTCGATCGGTAGCACTGAAGCTTTCTTT.

This chain joins TRBV7-2 and TRBJ2-6; 7 bases map to TRBD2. CDR1 SGHTA and CDR2 FQGNSA come from the germline V gene. V gave up 5 bases and J gave up 2 bases; unmatched junction bases: 3. The CDR3 sequence is 15 residues long. CDR3 sequence (DNA): TGTGCCAGCAGCCCCGCGGGGGCTGGGGCCAACGTCCTGACTTTC. Its protein is CASSPAGAGANVLTF. Supplemented by reference TRBV7-2 and TRBJ2-6, the full variable domain reads GAGVSQSPSNKVTEKGKDVELRCDPISGHTALYWYRQSLGQGLEFLIYFQGNSAPDKSGLPSDRFSAERTGGSVSTLTIQRTQQEDSAVYLCASSPAGAGANVLTFGAGSRLTVL.

J is TRBJ2-7 and V is TRBV14; 7 bases are shared with TRBD2. V lost 1 base and J lost 2; bases outside the gene matches: 5. Looked up from germline, CDR1 is SGHDN and CDR2 is FVKESK. This CDR3 has 15 amino acids. The DNA of the CDR3 is TGTGCCAGCAGCCAAGGAAAGCGGGAACCCTACGAGCAGTACTTC. It yields the protein CASSQGKREPYEQYF.

This chain uses TRBV29-1 with TRBJ1-1; D perhaps matches TRBD1 (6 bases). Germline loops: CDR1 SQVTM, CDR2 ANQGSEA. V was cut by 0 bases and J by 8 bases, with 13 bases left in between. The CDR3 has 13 amino acids. This chain's CDR3 is CSVEDLRQAEAFF. Written as DNA, the CDR3 is TGCAGCGTTGAAGATCTAAGACAGGCCGAAGCTTTCTTT.

This clone was counted a few times. This rearrangement joins TRBV10-2 to TRBJ2-1, with D hard to call. The germline V and J ends were trimmed by 2 bases and 2 bases, with 7 bases remaining between them. This CDR3 has 14 amino acids. CDR1 and CDR2 from the germline V gene are WSHSY and SAAADI. The DNA of the CDR3 is TGCGCCAGCAGTGAGCGAGTCACCTACAATGAGCAGTTCTTC. Protein: CASSERVTYNEQFF.

This clone was recorded once. This chain joins TRBV7-9 and TRBJ2-7; D may be TRBD2 (5 bases). Germline V gene lookup returns CDR1 SEHNR and CDR2 FQNEAQ (reference sequence). The length of the CDR3 is 16 residues. Trimming left V 5 bases short and J 4 bases short, with 21 bases between. The CDR3 spells CASSPSGGEMLYEQYF. In DNA, the CDR3 is TGTGCCAGCAGCCCTAGTGGTGGGGAGATGCTTTACGAGCAGTACTTC.

The chain employs TRBV2 and TRBJ2-3, with 8 positions matching TRBD2. The germline V gene has CDR1 SNHLY and CDR2 FYNNEI. The CDR3 totals 15 residues. Trimming removed 1 base from V and 2 bases from J; junction bases left unmatched: 2. This CDR3 reads CASSEGTSITDTQYF. In DNA, the CDR3 is TGTGCCAGCAGTGAAGGGACTAGCATCACAGATACGCAGTATTTT.

The chain couples TRBV5-1 to TRBJ2-5; D unclear. CDR3 length: 12 residues. Trimming pared 3 bases from V and 0 bases from J, leaving 3 bases between. CDR1 SGHRS and CDR2 YFSETQ come from the germline V gene. CDR3 in amino acids: CASSYNQETQYF. The CDR3, as DNA: TGCGCCAGCAGCTACAACCAAGAGACCCAGTACTTC.

This chain joins TRBV19 and TRBJ2-5; possible D gene TRBD2, 5 bases. V lost 7 bases to trimming and J lost 1 base, with 16 bases between them. Germline CDR1 reads LNHDA; CDR2 reads SQIVND (reference sequence). The length of the CDR3 is 15 residues. CDR3 loop: CASNPTRRTQETQYF. In DNA, the CDR3 is TGTGCCAGTAACCCAACTAGAAGGACCCAAGAGACCCAGTACTTC.

The chain uses TRBV13 and TRBJ2-2; TRBD2 agrees at 15 bases. The V and J ends lost 5 bases and 4 bases, in that order; junction bases with no gene match: 5. CDR3 length equals 17 residues. Germline lookup yields CDR1 PRHDT and CDR2 FYEKMQ (reference sequence). The CDR3 nucleotides read TGTGCCAGCAGCCCGGGACTAGCGGGAGGAAGCACCGGGGAGCTGTTTTTT. It encodes CASSPGLAGGSTGELFF.

The chain carries TRBV7-9 and TRBJ2-1; D uncertain. V lost 7 bases to trimming and J lost 6 bases, with 13 bases between them. CDR3 length: 13 amino acids. Germline V gene data show CDR1 as SEHNR and CDR2 as FQNEAQ (reference sequence). The CDR3 is CASNLGMGNEQFF. Written as DNA, the CDR3 is TGTGCCAGCAACCTAGGGATGGGCAATGAGCAGTTCTTC.

V is TRBV28 and J is TRBJ1-4, with D hard to call. Per germline, CDR1 MDHEN and CDR2 SYDVKM. The V and J ends lost 5 bases and 1 base respectively, with 11 bases between them. This CDR3 is 15 amino acids long. The CDR3 sequence is CASSLLFRTNEKLFF. For the CDR3, the DNA is TGTGCCAGCAGTCTTCTATTCAGAACTAATGAAAAACTGTTTTTT.